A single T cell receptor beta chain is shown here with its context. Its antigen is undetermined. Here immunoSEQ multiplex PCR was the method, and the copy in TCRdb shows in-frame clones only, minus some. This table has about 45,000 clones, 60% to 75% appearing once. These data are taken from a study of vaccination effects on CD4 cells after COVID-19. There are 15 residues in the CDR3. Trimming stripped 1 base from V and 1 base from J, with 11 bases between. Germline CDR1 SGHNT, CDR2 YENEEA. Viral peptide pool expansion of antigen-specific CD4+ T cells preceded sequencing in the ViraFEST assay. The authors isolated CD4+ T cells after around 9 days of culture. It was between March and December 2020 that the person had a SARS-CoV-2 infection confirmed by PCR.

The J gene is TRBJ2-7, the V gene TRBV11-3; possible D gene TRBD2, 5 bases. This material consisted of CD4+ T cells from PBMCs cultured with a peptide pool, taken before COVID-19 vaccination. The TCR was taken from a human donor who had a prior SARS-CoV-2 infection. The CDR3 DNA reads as TGTGCCAGCAGCTTAGGGCTAAGGAGGTCCTACGAGCAGTACTTC. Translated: CASSLGLRRSYEQYF.